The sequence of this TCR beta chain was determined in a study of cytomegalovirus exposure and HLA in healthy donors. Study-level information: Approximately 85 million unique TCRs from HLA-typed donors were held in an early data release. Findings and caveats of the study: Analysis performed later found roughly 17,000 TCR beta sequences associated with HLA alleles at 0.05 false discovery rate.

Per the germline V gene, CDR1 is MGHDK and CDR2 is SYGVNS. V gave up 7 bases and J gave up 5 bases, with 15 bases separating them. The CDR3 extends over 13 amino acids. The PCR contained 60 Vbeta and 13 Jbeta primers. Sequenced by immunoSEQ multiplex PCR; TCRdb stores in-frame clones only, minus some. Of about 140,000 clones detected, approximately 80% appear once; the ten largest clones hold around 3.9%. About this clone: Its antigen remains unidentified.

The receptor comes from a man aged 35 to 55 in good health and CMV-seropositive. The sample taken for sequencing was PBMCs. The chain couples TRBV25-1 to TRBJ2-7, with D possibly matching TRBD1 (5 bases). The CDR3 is CASTSPREHEQYF. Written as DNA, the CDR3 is TGTGCCAGCACCTCACCCAGGGAACACGAGCAGTACTTC.